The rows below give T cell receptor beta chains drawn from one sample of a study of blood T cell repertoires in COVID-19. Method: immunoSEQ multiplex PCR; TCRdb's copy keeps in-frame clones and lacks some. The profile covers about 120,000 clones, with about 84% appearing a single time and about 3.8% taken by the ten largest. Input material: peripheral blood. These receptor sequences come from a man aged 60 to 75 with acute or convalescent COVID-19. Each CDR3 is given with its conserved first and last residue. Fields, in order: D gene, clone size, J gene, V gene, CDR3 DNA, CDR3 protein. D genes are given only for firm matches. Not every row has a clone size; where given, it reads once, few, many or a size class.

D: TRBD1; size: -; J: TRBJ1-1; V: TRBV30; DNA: TGTGCCTGGAGTACGGGACAGAGGTCCACTGAAGCTTTCTTT; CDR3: CAWSTGQRSTEAFF
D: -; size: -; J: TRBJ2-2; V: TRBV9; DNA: TGTGCCAGCAGCGCCTCGACAGGGAACACCGGGGAGCTGTTTTTT; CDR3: CASSASTGNTGELFF
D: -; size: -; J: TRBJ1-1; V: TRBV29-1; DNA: TGCAGCGCCGGAAAGGGGGTGAGAACTGAAGCTTTCTTT; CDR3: CSAGKGVRTEAFF
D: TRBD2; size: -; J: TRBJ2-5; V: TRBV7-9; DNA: TGTGCCAGCAGCTTAAGAGGAGGGACTAGCCCCGGAGGGGAGACCCAGTACTTC; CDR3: CASSLRGGTSPGGETQYF
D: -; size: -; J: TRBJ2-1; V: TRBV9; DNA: TGTGCCAGCAGCGTAGACATCGGGGAGACCTACAATGAGCAGTTCTTC; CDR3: CASSVDIGETYNEQFF
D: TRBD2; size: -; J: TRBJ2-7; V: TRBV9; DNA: TGTGCCAGCAGCGTGGGACTAGCGGGAGGACCTGGCTCCTACGAGCAGTACTTC; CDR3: CASSVGLAGGPGSYEQYF
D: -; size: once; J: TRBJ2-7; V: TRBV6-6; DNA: TGTGCCAGCAGTTACTCCACAGGGAGCTATCCGAAGGAGCAGTACTTC; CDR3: CASSYSTGSYPKEQYF
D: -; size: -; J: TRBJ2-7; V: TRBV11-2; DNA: TGTGCCAGCAGCTTAGGGTATACGAGCTCCTACGAGCAGTACTTC; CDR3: CASSLGYTSSYEQYF
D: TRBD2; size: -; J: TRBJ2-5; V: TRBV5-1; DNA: TGCGCCAGCAGCTTGCGACTAGCGGGAGGGTCGGGTGAGACCCAGTACTTC; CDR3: CASSLRLAGGSGETQYF
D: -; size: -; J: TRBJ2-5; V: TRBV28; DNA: TGTGCCAGCAGTTCCGGGGGGCTGACGGAGACCCAGTACTTC; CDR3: CASSSGGLTETQYF
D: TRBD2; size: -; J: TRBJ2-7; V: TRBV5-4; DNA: TGTGCCAGCAGCTTGCGACTAGCGGGTGTCTTCTCCTACGAGCAGTACTTC; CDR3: CASSLRLAGVFSYEQYF
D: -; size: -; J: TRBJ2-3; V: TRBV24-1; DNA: TGTGCCACCAGTGATGACACCTATCCTAGCACAGATACGCAGTATTTT; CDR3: CATSDDTYPSTDTQYF
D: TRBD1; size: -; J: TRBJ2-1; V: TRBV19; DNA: TGTGCCAGTAGTGGACCGGGACAGGGGGCAAAACTGTTCTTC; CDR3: CASSGPGQGAKLFF
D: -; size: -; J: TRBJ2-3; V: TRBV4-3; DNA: TGCGCCAGCAGCCACAGACTATCTAGCACAGATACGCAGTATTTT; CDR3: CASSHRLSSTDTQYF
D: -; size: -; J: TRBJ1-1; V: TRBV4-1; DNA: TGCGCCAGCAGCCAAAACCGGGATCAGGCTTTCTTT; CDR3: CASSQNRDQAFF
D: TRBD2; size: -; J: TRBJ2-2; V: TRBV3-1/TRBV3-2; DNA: TGTGCCAGCAGCCAATTAGCGGGAGTGGGTTACGGGGCCGGGGAGCTGTTTTTT; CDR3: CASSQLAGVGYGAGELFF
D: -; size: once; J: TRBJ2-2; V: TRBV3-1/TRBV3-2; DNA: TGTGCCAGCAGCTTATACACCGGGGAGCTGTTTTTT; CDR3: CASSLYTGELFF
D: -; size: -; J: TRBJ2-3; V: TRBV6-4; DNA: TGTGCCAGCAGTCCTTACAGGGCCACCACAGATACGCAGTATTTT; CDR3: CASSPYRATTDTQYF
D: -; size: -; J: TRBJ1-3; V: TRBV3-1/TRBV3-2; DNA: TGTGCCAGCAGCCAAGATGGAGGACCTGGAAACACCATATATTTT; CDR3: CASSQDGGPGNTIYF
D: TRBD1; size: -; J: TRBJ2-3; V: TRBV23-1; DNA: TGCGCCAGCAGTCATCCCCGGGGGGGACAGGGGGCCCCCTTCGAGACGCAGTATTTT; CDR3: CASSHPRGGQGAPFETQYF
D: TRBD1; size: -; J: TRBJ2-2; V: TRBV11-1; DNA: TGTGCCAGCAGCTTTACCGACAGGGAGACCGGGGAGCTGTTTTTT; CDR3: CASSFTDRETGELFF
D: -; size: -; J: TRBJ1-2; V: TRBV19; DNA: TGTGCCAGTAGCCCAATACAGGGAACTAACTATGGCTACACCTTC; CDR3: CASSPIQGTNYGYTF
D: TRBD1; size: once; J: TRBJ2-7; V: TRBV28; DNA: TGTGCCAGCACCACCACGGTCCGCGGGACAGGGCGTTTCGAGCAGTACTTC; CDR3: CASTTTVRGTGRFEQYF
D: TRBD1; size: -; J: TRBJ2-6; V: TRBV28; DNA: TGTGCCAGCGGGACGACAGGGGGCCTAGGCTCTGGGGCCAACGTCCTGACTTTC; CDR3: CASGTTGGLGSGANVLTF
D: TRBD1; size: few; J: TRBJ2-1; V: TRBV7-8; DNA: TGTGCCAGCACCGCAGAGGGGACAGGGTCTTACAATGAGCAGTTCTTC; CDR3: CASTAEGTGSYNEQFF
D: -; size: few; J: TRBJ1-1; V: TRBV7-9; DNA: TGTGCCAGCAGCTTAGGGTGGGGCCTACGGTCATCAGAAGCTTTCTTT; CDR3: CASSLGWGLRSSEAFF
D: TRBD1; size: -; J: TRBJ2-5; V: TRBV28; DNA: TGTGCCAGCAGCCCCACAGGGGCCCAAACACCGGTTCAAGAGACCCAGTACTTC; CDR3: CASSPTGAQTPVQETQYF
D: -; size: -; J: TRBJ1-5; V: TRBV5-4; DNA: TGTGCCAGCAGCTTGGCCGGGGGAGGCAATCAGCCCCAGCATTTT; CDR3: CASSLAGGGNQPQHF
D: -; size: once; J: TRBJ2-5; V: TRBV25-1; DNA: TGTGCCAGCAGTAACCTCCTGGGGGCGGACCAAGAGACCCAGTACTTC; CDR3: CASSNLLGADQETQYF
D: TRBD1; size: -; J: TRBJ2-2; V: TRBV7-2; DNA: TGTGCCAGCAGTCCAGACAGGGCTTCGACCGGGGAGCTGTTTTTT; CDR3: CASSPDRASTGELFF
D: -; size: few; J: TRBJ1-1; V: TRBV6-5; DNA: TGTGCCAGCAGTCCCGCAGGGTTCCTGAACACTGAAGCTTTCTTT; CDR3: CASSPAGFLNTEAFF
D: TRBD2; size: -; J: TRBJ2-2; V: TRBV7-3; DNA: TGTGCCAGCAGCGCGGGACTAGCGGGAAACACCGGGGAGCTGTTTTTT; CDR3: CASSAGLAGNTGELFF
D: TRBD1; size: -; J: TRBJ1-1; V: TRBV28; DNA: TGTGCCAGCAGTCCTCGACAGGGGGCGCGGACTGAAGCTTTCTTT; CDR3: CASSPRQGARTEAFF
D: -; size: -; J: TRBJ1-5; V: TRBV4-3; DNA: TGCGCCAGCAGCCAAGACAGGTTCAATCAGCCCCAGCATTTT; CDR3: CASSQDRFNQPQHF
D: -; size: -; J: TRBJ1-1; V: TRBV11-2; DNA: TGTGCCAGCAGCTTAGACGGCTGGAGGAACACTGAAGCTTTCTTT; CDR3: CASSLDGWRNTEAFF
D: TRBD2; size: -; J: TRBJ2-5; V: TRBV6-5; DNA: TGTGCCAGCAGTTACTCAAGAGCGGGAGGGCAAGAGACCCAGTACTTC; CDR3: CASSYSRAGGQETQYF
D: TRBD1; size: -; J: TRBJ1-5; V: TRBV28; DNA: TGTGCCAGCAGCCCCTTCCGGACAGGGAGGCGGCAGCCCCAGCATTTT; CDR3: CASSPFRTGRRQPQHF
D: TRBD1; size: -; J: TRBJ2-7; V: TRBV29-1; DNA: TGCAGCGTCGCAGGGACAGGGAGCTACGAGCAGTACTTC; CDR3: CSVAGTGSYEQYF
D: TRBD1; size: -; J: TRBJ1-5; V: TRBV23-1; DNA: TGCGCCAGCAGTCAATCAGACAGGGAACGAGATCAGCCCCAGCATTTT; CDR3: CASSQSDRERDQPQHF
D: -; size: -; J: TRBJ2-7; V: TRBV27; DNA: TGTGCCAGCAGTTTATCGACAGATACCTACGAGCAGTACTTC; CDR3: CASSLSTDTYEQYF
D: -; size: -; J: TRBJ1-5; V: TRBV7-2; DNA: TGTGCCAGCAGCCCCGGTCCCCGGGGTTCTCAGCCCCAGCATTTT; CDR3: CASSPGPRGSQPQHF
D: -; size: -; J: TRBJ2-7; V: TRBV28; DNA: TGTGCCACTACGGCCAGGAACGAGCAGTACTTC; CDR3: CATTARNEQYF
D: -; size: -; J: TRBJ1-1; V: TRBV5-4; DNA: TGTGCCAGCAGCTTACAGGGTAACACTGAAGCTTTCTTT; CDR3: CASSLQGNTEAFF
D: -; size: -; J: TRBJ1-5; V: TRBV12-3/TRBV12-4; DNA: TGTGCCAGCAGTTTGCGTGGCAATCAGCCCCAGCATTTT; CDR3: CASSLRGNQPQHF
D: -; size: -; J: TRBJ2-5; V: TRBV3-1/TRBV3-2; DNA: TGTGCCAGCAGCCAAGAACTAGTAGAGGTCGAGACCCAGTACTTC; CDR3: CASSQELVEVETQYF
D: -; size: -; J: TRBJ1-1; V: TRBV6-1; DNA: TGTGCCAGCAGTGAAAAGGGAGCCACTGAAGCTTTCTTT; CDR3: CASSEKGATEAFF
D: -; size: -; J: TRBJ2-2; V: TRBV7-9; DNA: TGTGCCAGCAGCCCTCGGACAGCCGGGGAGCTGTTTTTT; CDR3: CASSPRTAGELFF
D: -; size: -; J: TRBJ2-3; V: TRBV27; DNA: TGTGCCAGCGGCCGCAGGGACTCTGAGATCACAGATACGCAGTATTTT; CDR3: CASGRRDSEITDTQYF
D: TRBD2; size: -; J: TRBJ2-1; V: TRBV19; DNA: TGTGCCAGTAGTCCGTTAGAGCGGGAGTTCAACAATGAGCAGTTCTTC; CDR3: CASSPLEREFNNEQFF
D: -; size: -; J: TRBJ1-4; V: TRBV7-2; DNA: TGTGCCAGCAGCTTGCGTGCAACTAATGAAAAACTGTTTTTT; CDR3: CASSLRATNEKLFF
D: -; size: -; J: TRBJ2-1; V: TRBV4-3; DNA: TGCGCCAGCAGCCAAGATCCACAGGCAAACAATGAGCAGTTCTTC; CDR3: CASSQDPQANNEQFF
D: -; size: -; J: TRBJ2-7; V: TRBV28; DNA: TGTGCCAGCAGTCTCGATCCGGGACAGCCGGGCGGGGGGTACTACGAGCAGTACTTC; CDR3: CASSLDPGQPGGGYYEQYF
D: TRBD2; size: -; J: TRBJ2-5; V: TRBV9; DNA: TGTGCCAGCAGCCGCTCGGGGGGCCAAGAGACCCAGTACTTC; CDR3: CASSRSGGQETQYF
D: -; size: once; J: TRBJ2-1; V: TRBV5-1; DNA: TGCGCCAGCAGCCTCGACGGAGCGTTGCAGAATGAGCAGTTCTTC; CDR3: CASSLDGALQNEQFF
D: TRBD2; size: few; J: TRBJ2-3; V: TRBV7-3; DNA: TGTGCCAGCAGCTTATCCGGGGGAGGGGCAGATACGCAGTATTTT; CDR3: CASSLSGGGADTQYF
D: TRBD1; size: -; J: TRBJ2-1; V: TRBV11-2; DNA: TGTGCCAGCAGCTCCGGGACAGGGGGTGTGGGTGAGCAGTTCTTC; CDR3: CASSSGTGGVGEQFF
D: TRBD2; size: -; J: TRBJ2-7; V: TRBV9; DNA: TGTGCCAGCAGCGTTAGCGGGAGGCCTACCTACGAGCAGTACTTC; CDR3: CASSVSGRPTYEQYF
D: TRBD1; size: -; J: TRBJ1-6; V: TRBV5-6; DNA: TGTGCCAGCAGCTTGGGGACAGGAAGCTCCTATAATTCACCCCTCCACTTT; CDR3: CASSLGTGSSYNSPLHF
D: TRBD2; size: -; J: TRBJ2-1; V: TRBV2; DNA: TGTGCCAGCCCTTTGAATGGGACTAGCGGGTGGAATGAGCAGTTCTTC; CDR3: CASPLNGTSGWNEQFF